This T cell receptor beta chain was sequenced in a study of T-cell memory formation after mild COVID-19. Study as a whole: TCR clusters were mostly donor specific.

Each CDR3 protein is one row after TCRdb ran MiXCR on the 5' RACE reads. This table holds fewer than 400,000 distinct CDR3 sequences, roughly 15% found once. Study-wide results and limits: Balance between CD4 and CD8 was seen in clones contracting day 15 to 85, and a CD4+ lean was seen in later expanders. Contracting CD8+ clones were enriched in EMRA, CD4+ mainly in CM and EM.

The germline CDR1 and CDR2 sequences are KGHSH and LQKENI. This CDR3 has 17 amino acids. V lost 3 bases, J lost 0 bases, and 12 bases lay in between. In regard to this clonotype: Its matching antigen is unknown.

The chain employs TRBV18 and TRBJ2-6; TRBD1 is a possible D gene (6 bases). This TCR came from a man between 18 and 29 years old who had mild COVID-19 (a few samples of this study predate the infection). Cell type and time point are not known. Specimen: PBMCs or a T cell subset sorted from them (not recorded which). The CDR3 is CASSPRQALSGANVLTF. The CDR3, as DNA: TGTGCCAGCTCACCCCGACAGGCCCTCTCTGGGGCCAACGTCCTGACTTTC.